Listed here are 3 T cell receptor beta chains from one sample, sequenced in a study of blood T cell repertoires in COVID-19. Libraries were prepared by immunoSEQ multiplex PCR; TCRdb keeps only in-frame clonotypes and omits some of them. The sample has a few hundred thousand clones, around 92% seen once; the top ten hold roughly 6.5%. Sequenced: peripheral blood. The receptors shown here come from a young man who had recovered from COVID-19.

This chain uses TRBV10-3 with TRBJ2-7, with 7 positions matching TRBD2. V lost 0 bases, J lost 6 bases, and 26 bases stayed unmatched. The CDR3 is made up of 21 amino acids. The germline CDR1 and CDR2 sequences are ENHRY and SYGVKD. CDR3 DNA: TGTGCCATCAGTGAGTCTTGGGTTTTGGCCTTTAGAGCGGGGCCCTGGGGCGAGCAGTACTTC. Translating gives CAISESWVLAFRAGPWGEQYF.

Here the CDR3 DNA reads TGCGCCAGCAGCCAAGAGGCGGGGGGGATCACAGATACGCAGTATTTT. This gives the protein CASSQEAGGITDTQYF. The chain carries TRBV4-3 and TRBJ2-3; TRBD2 matches 9 bases. Germline V gives CDR1 LGHNA, CDR2 YSLEER. Trimming took 0 bases from V and 2 from J; bases not matched to a gene: 3. This CDR3 is 16 amino acids long.

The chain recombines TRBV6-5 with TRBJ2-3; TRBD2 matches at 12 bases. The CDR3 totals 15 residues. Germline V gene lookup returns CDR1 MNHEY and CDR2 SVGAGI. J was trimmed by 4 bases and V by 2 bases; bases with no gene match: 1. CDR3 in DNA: TGTGCCAGCAGTTACCGACTAGCGGGGGCAGATACGCAGTATTTT. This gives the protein CASSYRLAGADTQYF.